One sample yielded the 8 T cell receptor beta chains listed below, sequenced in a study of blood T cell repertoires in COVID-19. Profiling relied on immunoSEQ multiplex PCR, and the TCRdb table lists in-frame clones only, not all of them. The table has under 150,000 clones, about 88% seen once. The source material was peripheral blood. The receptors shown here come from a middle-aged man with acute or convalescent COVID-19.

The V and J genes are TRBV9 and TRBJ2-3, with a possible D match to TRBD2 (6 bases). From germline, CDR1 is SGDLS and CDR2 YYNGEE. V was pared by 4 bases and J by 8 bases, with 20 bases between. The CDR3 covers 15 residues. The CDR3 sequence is CASSPRDGWGGTQYF. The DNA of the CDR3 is TGTGCCAGCAGCCCCAGGGACGGGTGGGGAGGTACGCAGTATTTT.

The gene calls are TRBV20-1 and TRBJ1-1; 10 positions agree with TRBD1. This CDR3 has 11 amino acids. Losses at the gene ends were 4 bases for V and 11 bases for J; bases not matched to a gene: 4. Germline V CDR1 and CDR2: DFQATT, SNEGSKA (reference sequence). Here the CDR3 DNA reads TGCAGTGCTACCAGGACAGGGGGTGCTTTCTTT. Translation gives CSATRTGGAFF.

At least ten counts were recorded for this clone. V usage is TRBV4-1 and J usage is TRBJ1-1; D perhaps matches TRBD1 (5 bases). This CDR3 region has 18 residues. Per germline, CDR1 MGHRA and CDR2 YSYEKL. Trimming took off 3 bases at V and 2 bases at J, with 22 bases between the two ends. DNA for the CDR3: TGCGCCAGCAGCCATACCAAATTAAGGGGATCGAGAAACACTGAAGCTTTCTTT. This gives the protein CASSHTKLRGSRNTEAFF.

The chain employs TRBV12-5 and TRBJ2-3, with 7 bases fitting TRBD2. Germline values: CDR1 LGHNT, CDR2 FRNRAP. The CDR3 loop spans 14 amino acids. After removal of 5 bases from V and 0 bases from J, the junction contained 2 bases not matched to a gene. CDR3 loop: CASGAGVSTDTQYF. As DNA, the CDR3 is TGTGCTAGTGGTGCGGGGGTCAGCACAGATACGCAGTATTTT.

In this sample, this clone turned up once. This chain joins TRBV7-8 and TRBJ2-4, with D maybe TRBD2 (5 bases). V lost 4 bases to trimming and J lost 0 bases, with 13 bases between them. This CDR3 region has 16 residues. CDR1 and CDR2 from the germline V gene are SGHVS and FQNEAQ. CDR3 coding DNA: TGTGCCAGCAGCTCGAGCGGACCCCTAGCCAAAAACATTCAGTACTTC. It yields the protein CASSSSGPLAKNIQYF.

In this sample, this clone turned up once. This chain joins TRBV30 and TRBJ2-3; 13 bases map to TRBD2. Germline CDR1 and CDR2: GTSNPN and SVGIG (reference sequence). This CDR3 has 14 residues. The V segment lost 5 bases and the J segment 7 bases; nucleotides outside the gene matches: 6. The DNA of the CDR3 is TGTGCCTGGGGTGGGACTAGCGGGATAAATACGCAGTATTTT. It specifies CAWGGTSGINTQYF.

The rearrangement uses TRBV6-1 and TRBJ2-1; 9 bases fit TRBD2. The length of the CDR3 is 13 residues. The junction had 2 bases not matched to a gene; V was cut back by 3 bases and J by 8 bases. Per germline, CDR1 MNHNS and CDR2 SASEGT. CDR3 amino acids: CASSERGGYEQFF. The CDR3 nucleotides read TGTGCCAGCAGTGAGCGGGGGGGGTATGAGCAGTTCTTC.

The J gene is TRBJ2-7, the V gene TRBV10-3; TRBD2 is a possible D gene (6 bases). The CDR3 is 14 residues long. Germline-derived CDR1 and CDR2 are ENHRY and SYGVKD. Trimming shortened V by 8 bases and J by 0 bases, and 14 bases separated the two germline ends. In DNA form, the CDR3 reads TGTGCCATCGGAGGGTCGGTTTACTCCTACGAGCAGTACTTC. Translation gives CAIGGSVYSYEQYF.